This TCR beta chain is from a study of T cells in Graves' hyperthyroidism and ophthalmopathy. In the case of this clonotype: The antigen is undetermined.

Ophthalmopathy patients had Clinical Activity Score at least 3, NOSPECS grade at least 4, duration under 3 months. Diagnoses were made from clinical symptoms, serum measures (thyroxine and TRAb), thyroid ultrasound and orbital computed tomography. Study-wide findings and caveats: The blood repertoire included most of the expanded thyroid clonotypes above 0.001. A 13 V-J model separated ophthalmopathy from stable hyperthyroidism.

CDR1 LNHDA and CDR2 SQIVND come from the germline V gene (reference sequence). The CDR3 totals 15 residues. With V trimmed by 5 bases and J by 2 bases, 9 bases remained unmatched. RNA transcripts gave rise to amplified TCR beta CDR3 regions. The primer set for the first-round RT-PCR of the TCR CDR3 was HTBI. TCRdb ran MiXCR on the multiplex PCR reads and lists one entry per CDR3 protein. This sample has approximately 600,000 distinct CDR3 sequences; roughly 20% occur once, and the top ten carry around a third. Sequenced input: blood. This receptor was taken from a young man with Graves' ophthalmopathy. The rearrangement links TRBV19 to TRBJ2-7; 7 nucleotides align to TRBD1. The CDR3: CASSPSIGQAYEQYF. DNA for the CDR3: TGTGCCAGTAGTCCAAGCATCGGACAGGCCTACGAGCAGTACTTC.